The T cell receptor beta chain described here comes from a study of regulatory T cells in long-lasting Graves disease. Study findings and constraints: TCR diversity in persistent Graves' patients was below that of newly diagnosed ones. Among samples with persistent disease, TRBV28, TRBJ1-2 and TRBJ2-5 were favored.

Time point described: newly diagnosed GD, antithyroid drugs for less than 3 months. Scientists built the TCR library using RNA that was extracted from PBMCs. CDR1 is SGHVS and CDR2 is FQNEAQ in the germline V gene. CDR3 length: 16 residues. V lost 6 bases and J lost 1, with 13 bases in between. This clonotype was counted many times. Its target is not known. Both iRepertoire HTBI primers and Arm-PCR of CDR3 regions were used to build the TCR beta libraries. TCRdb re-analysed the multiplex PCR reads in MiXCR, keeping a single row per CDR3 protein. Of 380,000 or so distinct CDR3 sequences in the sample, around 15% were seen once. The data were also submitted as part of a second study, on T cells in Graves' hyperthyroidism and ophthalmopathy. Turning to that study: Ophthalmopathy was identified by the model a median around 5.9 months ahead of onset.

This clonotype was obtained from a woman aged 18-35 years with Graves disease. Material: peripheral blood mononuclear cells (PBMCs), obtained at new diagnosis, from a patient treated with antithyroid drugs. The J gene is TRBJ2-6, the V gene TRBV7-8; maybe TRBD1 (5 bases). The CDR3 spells CASSLGTGSGANVLTF. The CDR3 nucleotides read TGTGCCAGCAGTTTGGGAACAGGTTCTGGGGCCAACGTCCTGACTTTC.